Sequencing of this T cell receptor (beta chain) was carried out in a study of blood T cell repertoires in COVID-19. This CDR3 has 13 residues. Trimming shortened V by 4 bases and J by 5 bases, and 11 bases separated the two germline ends. Germline V lookup: CDR1 SNHLY, CDR2 FYNNEI. Study processing details: Nucleated cell counts were estimated from reference gene primer amplification. This table comes from immunoSEQ multiplex PCR, and its TCRdb copy is limited to in-frame clones, with some not included. Clone size and the V and J calls come from that table; the DNA yielded D and trimming. The sample records more than 350,000 clones, around nine tenths being singletons.

Specimen: PBMCs or T cells enriched from blood (not recorded which). This receptor was obtained from a woman aged 18-30 years who had been exposed to COVID-19. The chain joins TRBV2 to TRBJ2-5, with a possible D match to TRBD2 (5 bases). In DNA, the CDR3 is TGTGCCAGCAGTGTACTACGAGGGGAGACCCAGTACTTC. The encoded protein is CASSVLRGETQYF.